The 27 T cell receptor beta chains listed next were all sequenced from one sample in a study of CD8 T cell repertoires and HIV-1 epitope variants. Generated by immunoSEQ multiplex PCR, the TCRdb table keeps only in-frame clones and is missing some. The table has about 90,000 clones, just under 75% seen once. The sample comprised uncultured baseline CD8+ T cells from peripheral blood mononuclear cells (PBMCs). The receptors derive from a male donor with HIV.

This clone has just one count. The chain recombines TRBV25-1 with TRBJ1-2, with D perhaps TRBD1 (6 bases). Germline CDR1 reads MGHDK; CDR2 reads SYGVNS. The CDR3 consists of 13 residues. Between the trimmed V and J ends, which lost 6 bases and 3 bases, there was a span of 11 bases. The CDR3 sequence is CASSRQDHYGYTF. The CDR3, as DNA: TGTGCCAGCAGCAGACAGGACCACTATGGCTACACCTTC.

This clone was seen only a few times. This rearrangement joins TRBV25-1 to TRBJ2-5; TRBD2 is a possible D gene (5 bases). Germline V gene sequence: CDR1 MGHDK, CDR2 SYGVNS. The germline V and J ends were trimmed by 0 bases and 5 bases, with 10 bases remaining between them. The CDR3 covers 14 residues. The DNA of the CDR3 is TGTGCCAGCAGTGAATATCGACTACCGGAGACCCAGTACTTC. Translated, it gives CASSEYRLPETQYF.

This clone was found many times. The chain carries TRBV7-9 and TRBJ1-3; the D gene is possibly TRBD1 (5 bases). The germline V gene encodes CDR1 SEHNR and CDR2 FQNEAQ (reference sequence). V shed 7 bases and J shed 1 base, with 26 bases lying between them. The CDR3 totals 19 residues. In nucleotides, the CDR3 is TGTGCCAGCAACTTTCCGGGGGGAACCGACCCTCGTTCTGGAAACACCATATATTTT. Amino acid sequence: CASNFPGGTDPRSGNTIYF.

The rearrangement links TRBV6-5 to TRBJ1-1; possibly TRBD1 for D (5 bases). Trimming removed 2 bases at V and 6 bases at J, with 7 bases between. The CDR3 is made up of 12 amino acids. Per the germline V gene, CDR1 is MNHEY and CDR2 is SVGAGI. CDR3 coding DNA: TGTGCCAGCAGTTACGGGGGGGCTGAAGCTTTCTTT. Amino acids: CASSYGGAEAFF.

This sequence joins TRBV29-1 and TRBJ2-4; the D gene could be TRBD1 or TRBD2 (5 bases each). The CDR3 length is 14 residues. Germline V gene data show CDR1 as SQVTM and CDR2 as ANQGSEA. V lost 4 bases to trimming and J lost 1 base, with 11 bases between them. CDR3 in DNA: TGCAGCGTTGTGGGGACGATGGCCAAAAACATTCAGTACTTC. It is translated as CSVVGTMAKNIQYF.

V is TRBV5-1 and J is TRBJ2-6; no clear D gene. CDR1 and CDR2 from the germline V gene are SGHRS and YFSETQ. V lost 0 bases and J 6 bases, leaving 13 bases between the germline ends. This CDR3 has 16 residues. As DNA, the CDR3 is TGCGCCAGCAGCTTGGCCCCTGGGGTTTCGGCCAACGTCCTGACTTTC. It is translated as CASSLAPGVSANVLTF. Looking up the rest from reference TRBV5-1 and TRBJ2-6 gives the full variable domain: KAGVTQTPRYLIKTRGQQVTLSCSPISGHRSVSWYQQTPGQGLQFLFEYFSETQRNKGNFPGRFSGRQFSNSRSEMNVSTLELGDSALYLCASSLAPGVSANVLTFGAGSRLTVL.

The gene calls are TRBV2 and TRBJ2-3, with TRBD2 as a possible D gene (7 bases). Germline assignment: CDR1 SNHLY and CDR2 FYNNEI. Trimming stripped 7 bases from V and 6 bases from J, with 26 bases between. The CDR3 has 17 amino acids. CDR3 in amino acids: CASTKGGRAGSTDTQYF. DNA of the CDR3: TGTGCCAGCACCAAAGGGGGTAGAGCGGGGTCGACCGATACGCAGTATTTT.

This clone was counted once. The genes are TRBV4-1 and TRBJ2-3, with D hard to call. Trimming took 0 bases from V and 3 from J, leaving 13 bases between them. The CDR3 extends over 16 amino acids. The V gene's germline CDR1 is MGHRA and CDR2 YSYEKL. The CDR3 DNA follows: TGCGCCAGCAGCCAAGATAGGAGTTCCTCGACAGATACGCAGTATTTT. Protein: CASSQDRSSSTDTQYF.

The CDR3 reads CASSLDRQETQYF. CDR3 sequence (DNA): TGTGCCAGCAGCTTGGACAGACAAGAGACCCAGTACTTC. The chain links TRBV5-6 to TRBJ2-5; unclear D gene. Germline loops: CDR1 SGHDT, CDR2 YYEEEE. This CDR3 spans 13 amino acids. The germline V and J ends were trimmed by 0 bases and 2 bases, with 5 bases remaining between them. Full variable domain (remainder filled in from reference TRBV5-6 and TRBJ2-5): DAGVTQSPTHLIKTRGQQVTLRCSPKSGHDTVSWYQQALGQGPQFIFQYYEEEERQRGNFPDRFSGHQFPNYSSELNVNALLLGDSALYLCASSLDRQETQYFGPGTRLLVL.

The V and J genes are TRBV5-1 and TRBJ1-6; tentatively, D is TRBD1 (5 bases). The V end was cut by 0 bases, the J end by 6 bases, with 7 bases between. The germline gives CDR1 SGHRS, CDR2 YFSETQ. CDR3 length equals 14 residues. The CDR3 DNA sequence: TGCGCCAGCAGCTTGGGACAGCTTAATTCACCCCTCCACTTT. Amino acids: CASSLGQLNSPLHF. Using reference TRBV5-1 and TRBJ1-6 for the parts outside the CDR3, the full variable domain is KAGVTQTPRYLIKTRGQQVTLSCSPISGHRSVSWYQQTPGQGLQFLFEYFSETQRNKGNFPGRFSGRQFSNSRSEMNVSTLELGDSALYLCASSLGQLNSPLHFGNGTRLTVT.

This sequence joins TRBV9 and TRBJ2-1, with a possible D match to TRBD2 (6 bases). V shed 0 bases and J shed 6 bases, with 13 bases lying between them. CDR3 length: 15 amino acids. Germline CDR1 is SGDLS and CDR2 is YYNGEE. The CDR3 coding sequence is TGTGCCAGCAGCGTAGAGAAAGCGGGTACCAATGAGCAGTTCTTC. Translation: CASSVEKAGTNEQFF.

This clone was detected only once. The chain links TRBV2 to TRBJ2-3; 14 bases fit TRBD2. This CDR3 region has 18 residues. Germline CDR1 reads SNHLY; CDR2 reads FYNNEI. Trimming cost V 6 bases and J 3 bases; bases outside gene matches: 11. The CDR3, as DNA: TGTGCCAGCAGCCCCGGGACTAGCGGGGGCCGAGGGACAGATACGCAGTATTTT. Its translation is CASSPGTSGGRGTDTQYF.

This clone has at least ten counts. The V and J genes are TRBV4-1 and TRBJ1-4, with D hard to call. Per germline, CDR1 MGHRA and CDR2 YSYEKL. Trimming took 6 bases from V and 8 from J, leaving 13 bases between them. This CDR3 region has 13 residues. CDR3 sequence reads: CASSLLLGEKLFF. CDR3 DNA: TGCGCCAGCAGTCTCCTCCTCGGAGAAAAACTGTTTTTT.

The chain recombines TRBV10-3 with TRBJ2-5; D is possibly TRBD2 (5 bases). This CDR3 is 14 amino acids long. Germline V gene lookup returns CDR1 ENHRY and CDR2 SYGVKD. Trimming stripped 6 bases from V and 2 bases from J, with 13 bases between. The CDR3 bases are TGTGCCATCAGCGAGAGGGCAGAGCAAGAGACCCAGTACTTC. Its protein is CAISERAEQETQYF.

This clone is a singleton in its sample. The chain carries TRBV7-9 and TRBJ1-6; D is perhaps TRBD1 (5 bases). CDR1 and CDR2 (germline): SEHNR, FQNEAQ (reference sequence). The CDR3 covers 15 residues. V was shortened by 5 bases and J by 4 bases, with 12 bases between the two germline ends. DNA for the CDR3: TGTGCCAGCAGCACGGGAGGGGAGTATAATTCACCCCTCCACTTT. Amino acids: CASSTGGEYNSPLHF.

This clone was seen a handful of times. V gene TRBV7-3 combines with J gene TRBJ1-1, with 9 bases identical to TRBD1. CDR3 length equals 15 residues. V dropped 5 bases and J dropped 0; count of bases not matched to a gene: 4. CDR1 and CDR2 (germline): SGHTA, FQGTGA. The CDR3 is CASSRDRAMNTEAFF. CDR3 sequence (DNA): TGTGCCAGCAGCCGGGACAGGGCCATGAACACTGAAGCTTTCTTT.

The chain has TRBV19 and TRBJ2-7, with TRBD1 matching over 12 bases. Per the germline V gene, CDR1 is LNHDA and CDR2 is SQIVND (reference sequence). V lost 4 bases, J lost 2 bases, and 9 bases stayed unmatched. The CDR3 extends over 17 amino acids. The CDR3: CASSRGTGTGGTYEQYF. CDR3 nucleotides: TGTGCCAGTAGTAGGGGAACCGGGACAGGGGGCACCTACGAGCAGTACTTC.

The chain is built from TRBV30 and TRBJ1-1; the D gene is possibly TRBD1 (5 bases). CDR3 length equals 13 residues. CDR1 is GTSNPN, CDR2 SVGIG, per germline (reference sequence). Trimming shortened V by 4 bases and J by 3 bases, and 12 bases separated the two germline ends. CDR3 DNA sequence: TGTGCCTGGACTCAGGGAACTGACACTGAAGCTTTCTTT. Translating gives CAWTQGTDTEAFF.

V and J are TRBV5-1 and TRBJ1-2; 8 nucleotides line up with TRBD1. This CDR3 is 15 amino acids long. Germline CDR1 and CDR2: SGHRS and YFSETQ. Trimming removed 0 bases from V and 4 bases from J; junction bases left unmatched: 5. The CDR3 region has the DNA TGCGCCAGCAGCTTGGGGACAGGGCCCGTCTATGGCTACACCTTC. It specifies CASSLGTGPVYGYTF.

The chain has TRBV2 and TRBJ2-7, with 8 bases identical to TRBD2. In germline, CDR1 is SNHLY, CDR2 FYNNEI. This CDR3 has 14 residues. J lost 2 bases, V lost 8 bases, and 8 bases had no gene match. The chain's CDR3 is CASSLIAGPYEQYF. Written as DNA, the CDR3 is TGTGCCAGCTCCCTGATAGCGGGGCCCTACGAGCAGTACTTC.

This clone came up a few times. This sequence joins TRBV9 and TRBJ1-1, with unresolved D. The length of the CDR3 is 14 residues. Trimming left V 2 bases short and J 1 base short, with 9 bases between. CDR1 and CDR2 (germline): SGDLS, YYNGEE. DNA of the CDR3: TGTGCCAGCAGCGTGAGACCGCAGAACACTGAAGCTTTCTTT. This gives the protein CASSVRPQNTEAFF.

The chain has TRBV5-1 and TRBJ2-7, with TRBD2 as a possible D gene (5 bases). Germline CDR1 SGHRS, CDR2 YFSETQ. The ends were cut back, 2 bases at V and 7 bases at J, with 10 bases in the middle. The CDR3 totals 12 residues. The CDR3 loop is CASSLNTGEQYF. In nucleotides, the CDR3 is TGCGCCAGCAGCTTAAACACGGGGGAGCAGTACTTC. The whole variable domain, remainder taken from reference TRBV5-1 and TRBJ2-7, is KAGVTQTPRYLIKTRGQQVTLSCSPISGHRSVSWYQQTPGQGLQFLFEYFSETQRNKGNFPGRFSGRQFSNSRSEMNVSTLELGDSALYLCASSLNTGEQYFGPGTRLTVT.

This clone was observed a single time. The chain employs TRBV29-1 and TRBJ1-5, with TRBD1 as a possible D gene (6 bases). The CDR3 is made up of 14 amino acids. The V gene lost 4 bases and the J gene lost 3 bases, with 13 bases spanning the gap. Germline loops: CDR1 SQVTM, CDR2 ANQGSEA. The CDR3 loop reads CSVADRWDNQPQHF. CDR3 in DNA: TGCAGCGTTGCCGACAGGTGGGACAATCAGCCCCAGCATTTT. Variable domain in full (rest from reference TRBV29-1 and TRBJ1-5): SAVISQKPSRDICQRGTSLTIQCQVDSQVTMMFWYRQQPGQSLTLIATANQGSEATYESGFVIDKFPISRPNLTFSTLTVSNMSPEDSSIYLCSVADRWDNQPQHFGDGTRLSIL.

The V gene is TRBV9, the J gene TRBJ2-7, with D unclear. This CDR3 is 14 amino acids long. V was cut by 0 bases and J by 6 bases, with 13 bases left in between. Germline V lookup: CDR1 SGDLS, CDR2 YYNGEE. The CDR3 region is CASSVGPRWVEQYF. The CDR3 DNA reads TGTGCCAGCAGCGTAGGGCCCCGCTGGGTCGAGCAGTACTTC.

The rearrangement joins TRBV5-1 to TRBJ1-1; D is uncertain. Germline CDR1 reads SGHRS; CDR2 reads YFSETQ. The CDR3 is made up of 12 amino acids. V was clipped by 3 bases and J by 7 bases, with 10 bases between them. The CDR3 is CASSSPYNEAFF. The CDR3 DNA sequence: TGCGCCAGCAGCTCCCCCTATAATGAAGCTTTCTTT.

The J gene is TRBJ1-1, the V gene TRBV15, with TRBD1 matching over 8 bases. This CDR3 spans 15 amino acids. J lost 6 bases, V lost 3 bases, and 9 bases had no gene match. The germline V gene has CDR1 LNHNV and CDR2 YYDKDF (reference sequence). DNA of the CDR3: TGTGCCACCAGCAGTGAAAGACAGGGGATCGCTGAAGCTTTCTTT. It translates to CATSSERQGIAEAFF.

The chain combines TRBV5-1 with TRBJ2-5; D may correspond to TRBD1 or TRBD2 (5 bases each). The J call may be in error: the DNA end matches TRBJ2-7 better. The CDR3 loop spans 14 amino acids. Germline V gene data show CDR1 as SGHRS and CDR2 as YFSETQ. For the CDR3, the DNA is TGCGCCAGCAGCTTGGACCAGGGACCCCTCGAGCAGTACTTC. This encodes CASSLDQGPLEQYF.